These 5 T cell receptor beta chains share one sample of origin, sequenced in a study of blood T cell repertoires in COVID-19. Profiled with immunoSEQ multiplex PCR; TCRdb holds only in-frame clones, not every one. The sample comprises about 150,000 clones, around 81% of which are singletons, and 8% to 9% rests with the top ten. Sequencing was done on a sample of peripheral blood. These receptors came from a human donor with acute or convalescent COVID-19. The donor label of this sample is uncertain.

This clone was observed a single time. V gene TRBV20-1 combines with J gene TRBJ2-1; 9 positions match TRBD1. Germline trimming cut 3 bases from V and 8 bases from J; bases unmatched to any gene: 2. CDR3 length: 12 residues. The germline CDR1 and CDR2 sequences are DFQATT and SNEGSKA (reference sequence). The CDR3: CSASTGGDEQFF. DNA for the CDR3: TGCAGTGCTAGTACAGGGGGCGATGAGCAGTTCTTC.

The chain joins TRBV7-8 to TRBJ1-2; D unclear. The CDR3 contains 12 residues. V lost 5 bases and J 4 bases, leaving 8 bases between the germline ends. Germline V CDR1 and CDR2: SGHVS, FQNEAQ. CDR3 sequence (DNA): TGTGCCAGCAGCGACACCTTCTATGGCTACACCTTC. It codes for CASSDTFYGYTF.

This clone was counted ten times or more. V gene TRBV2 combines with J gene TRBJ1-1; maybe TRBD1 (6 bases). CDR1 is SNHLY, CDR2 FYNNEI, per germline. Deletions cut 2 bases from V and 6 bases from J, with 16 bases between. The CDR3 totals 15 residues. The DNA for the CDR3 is TGTGCCAGCAGTGAAAAGGGGGGGGAAGGCGCTGAAGCTTTCTTT. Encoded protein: CASSEKGGEGAEAFF.

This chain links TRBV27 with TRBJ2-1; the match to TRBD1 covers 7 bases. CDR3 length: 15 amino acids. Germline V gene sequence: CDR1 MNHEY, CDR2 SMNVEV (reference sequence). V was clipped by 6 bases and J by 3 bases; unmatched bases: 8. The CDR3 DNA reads TGTGCCAGCAGGACAGGGCCTTTTCTCTACAATGAGCAGTTCTTC. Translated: CASRTGPFLYNEQFF.

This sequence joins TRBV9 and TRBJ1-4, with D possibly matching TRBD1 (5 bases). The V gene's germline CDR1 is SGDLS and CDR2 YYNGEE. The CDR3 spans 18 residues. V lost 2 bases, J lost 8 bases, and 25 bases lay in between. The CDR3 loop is CASSVTPGNPSRGEKLFF. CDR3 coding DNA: TGTGCCAGCAGCGTCACCCCAGGGAACCCATCCCGTGGAGAAAAACTGTTTTTT.